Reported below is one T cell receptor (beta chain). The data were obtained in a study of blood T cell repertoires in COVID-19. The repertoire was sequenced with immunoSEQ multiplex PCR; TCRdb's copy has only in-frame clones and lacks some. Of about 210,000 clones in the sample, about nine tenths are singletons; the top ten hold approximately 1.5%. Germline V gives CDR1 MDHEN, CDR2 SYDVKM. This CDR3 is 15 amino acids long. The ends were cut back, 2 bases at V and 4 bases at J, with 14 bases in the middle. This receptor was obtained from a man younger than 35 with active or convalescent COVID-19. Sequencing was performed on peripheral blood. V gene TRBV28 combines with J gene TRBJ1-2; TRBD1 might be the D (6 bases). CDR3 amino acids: CASSLGGGAFYGYTF. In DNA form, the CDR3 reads TGTGCCAGCAGTTTAGGGGGGGGCGCTTTCTATGGCTACACCTTC.